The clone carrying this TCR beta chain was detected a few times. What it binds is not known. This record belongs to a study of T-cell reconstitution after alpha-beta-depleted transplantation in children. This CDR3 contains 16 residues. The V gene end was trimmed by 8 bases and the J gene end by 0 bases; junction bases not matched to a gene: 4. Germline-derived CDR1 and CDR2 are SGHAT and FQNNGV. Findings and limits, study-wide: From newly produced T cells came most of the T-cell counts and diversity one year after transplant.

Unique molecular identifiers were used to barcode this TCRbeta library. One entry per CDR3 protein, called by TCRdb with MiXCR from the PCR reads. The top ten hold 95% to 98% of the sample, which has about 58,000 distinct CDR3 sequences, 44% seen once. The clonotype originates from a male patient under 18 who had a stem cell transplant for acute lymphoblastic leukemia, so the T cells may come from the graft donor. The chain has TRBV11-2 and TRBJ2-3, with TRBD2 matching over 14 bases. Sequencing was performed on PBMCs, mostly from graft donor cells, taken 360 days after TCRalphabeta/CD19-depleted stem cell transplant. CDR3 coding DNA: TGTGCCAGCGGGACTAGCGGGAGAGCTAGCACAGATACGCAGTATTTT. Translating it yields CASGTSGRASTDTQYF.